Sequencing of this T cell receptor beta chain was carried out in a study of cytomegalovirus exposure and HLA in healthy donors. A remark on this clone: Its antigen is unidentified.

The primer mix had 60 Vbeta and 13 Jbeta primers. Authors' processing steps: Later, roughly 80 million unique TCR beta chains were counted in an analysis, and approximately 10 million of them were shared. Profiled with immunoSEQ multiplex PCR; TCRdb holds only in-frame clones, not every one. V, J and clone size are taken as reported in that table, and D and trimming were inferred from the DNA itself. This table lists just under 60,000 clones. After removal of 7 bases from V and 5 bases from J, the junction contained 4 bases not matched to a gene. The CDR3 sequence is 12 residues long. Germline V gene sequence: CDR1 SQVTM, CDR2 ANQGSEA. Study results and limitations: Beyond CMV serostatus, there was no information to go on about immune exposure. A later analysis reportedly identified an Asian-associated ancestry cluster as carrying fewer N-insertions than the approximately 670-donor mean. Earlier results showed most TCR beta V segments being productive about 87% or about 30% of the time.

Sequencing was performed on PBMCs. The chain has TRBV29-1 and TRBJ2-5, with TRBD2 identical over 10 bases. This receptor was obtained from a male donor in good health and CMV-seronegative. The CDR3 nucleotides are TGCAGCGCCTCGACTAGCGGGGAGACCCAGTACTTC. Translating it yields CSASTSGETQYF.